One and the same sample provided the 2 T cell receptor beta chains below, sequenced in a study of blood T cell repertoires in COVID-19. TCRdb's table, derived via immunoSEQ multiplex PCR, lists solely in-frame clones and lacks some. Of 170,000 or so clones listed, about 86% are singletons. Sequenced input: peripheral blood. These receptors were taken from a young woman who had recovered from COVID-19.

The chain employs TRBV10-3 and TRBJ1-2; D unclear. This CDR3 region has 14 residues. Trimming left V 2 bases short and J 3 bases short, with 10 bases between. Germline-derived CDR1 and CDR2 are ENHRY and SYGVKD. CDR3 DNA sequence: TGTGCCATCAGTGAGGCGGGCGGGGACTATGGCTACACCTTC. It encodes CAISEAGGDYGYTF.

This chain uses TRBV2 with TRBJ1-1, with 7 bases matching TRBD1. This CDR3 is built from 13 residues. The V and J ends lost 6 bases and 4 bases, in that order; junction bases with no gene match: 5. CDR1 is SNHLY and CDR2 is FYNNEI in the germline V gene. This CDR3 is CASRVQGSTEAFF. CDR3 coding DNA: TGTGCCAGCAGGGTACAGGGGAGCACTGAAGCTTTCTTT.